This entry lists 3 T cell receptor beta chains sequenced from one sample in a study of blood T cells in healthy people across ages (dated by TCRdb to 2015 to 2017). Libraries were built with 5' RACE. The listed sequencing device is Illumina HiSeq 2500. The second PCR ran for roughly 7 to 11 cycles and used a J-beta primer mix along with a sample-barcoded 5' primer. Using fastp at Q25 and MiXCR, TCRdb reprocessed the public reads and kept productive beta chains. Under each unique CDR3 protein, matching rows form one entry showing the most common genes and DNA. Present in this sample are roughly 1.5 million distinct CDR3 sequences, roughly two fifths of which were seen just once. The ten largest clones represent about 4% of the sample. Sequencing was performed on blood. The source of these receptors is a young woman in good health.

In regard to this clonotype: Sequence at one end of the junction differs from germline and may be a read error. The chain is built from TRBV6-6 and TRBJ1-1; TRBD1 matches at 7 bases. CDR3 length: 14 amino acids. The germline CDR1 and CDR2 sequences are MNHNY and SVGAGI (reference sequence). The CDR3 DNA follows: TGTGCCAGCAGTTTCCAGGGGGTTGTCACTGAAGTTTTCTTT. Translation: CASSFQGVVTEVFF.

This clonotype was counted at least ten times. The chain uses TRBV9 and TRBJ1-2; weak D call: TRBD1 (6 bases). The V gene lost 1 base and the J gene lost 8 bases, with 15 bases spanning the gap. Germline V CDR1 and CDR2: SGDLS, YYNGEE. The CDR3 has 14 amino acids. The CDR3 here is CASSVTGNRRGYTF. CDR3 sequence (DNA): TGTGCCAGCAGCGTAACAGGGAATAGACGAGGCTACACCTTC.

This sequence joins TRBV5-4 and TRBJ1-2; tentative D call: TRBD1 (5 bases). The CDR3 runs 15 residues. V was shortened by 4 bases and J by 0 bases, with 13 bases between the two germline ends. Germline CDR1 reads SGHNT; CDR2 reads YYREEE (reference sequence). CDR3 sequence reads: CASSPPLGANYGYTF. CDR3 sequence (DNA): TGTGCCAGCAGCCCCCCATTGGGGGCTAACTATGGCTACACCTTC.